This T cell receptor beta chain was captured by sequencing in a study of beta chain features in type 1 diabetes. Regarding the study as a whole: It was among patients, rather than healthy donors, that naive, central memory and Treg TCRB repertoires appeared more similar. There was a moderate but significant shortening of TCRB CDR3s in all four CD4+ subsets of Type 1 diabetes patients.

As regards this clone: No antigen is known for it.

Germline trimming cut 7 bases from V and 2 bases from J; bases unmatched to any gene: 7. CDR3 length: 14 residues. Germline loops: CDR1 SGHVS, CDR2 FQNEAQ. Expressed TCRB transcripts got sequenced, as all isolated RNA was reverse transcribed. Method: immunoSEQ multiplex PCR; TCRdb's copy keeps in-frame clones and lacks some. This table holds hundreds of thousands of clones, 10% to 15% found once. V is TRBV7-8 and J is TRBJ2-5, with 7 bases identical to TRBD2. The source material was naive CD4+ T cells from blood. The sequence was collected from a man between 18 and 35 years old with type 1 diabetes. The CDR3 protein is CASINSGGQETQYF. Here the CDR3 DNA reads TGTGCCAGCATCAACTCGGGAGGACAAGAGACCCAGTACTTC.